This TCR beta chain is from a study of human T cells and chemical hapten exposure. This clonotype was seen many times. Noted time point: patch test 2, 6 weeks after DPC sensitization. Treatment noted: therapeutic diphenylcyclopropenone sensitization with weekly scalp DPC. TCRdb re-called the RACE reads with MiXCR, one entry per CDR3 protein. The sample has a few hundred thousand distinct CDR3 sequences, roughly 6% seen once; the top ten hold approximately 5.4%. The germline V gene has CDR1 SGDLS and CDR2 YYNGEE. The CDR3 extends over 16 amino acids. With 3 bases removed from V and 0 bases from J, the gap between germline ends came to 13 bases.

This chain uses TRBV9 with TRBJ1-5; possibly TRBD1 for D (5 bases). The clonotype comes from a woman younger than 30 with alopecia areata. Some clones in this sample may be carry-over from other donors' samples. This specimen was whole blood, taken in connection with sensitization to the hapten diphenylcyclopropenone (DPC). The CDR3 bases are TGTGCCAGCAGCGAGGGGAGGGGATTTAGCAATCAGCCCCAGCATTTT. It encodes CASSEGRGFSNQPQHF.